The entry below describes one T cell receptor (beta chain). The sample's time point: sample taken at primary tumor resection. Unsorted whole RNA from tumor, nontumor lung or frozen PBMC underwent sequencing. The donors were 65 to 85 patients with non-small cell lung cancer that was early-stage and untreated. The sample is drawn from a study of spatial heterogeneity in lung cancer. Looking at the study overall: Alpha-chain sequences were detected in numbers that were consistently lower than beta-chain sequences. Each distinct TCR and UMI combination averaged more than ten appearances in raw reads.

TCRdb fed the 5' RACE reads into MiXCR, producing one record per CDR3 protein. The data contain around 2,200 distinct CDR3 sequences, 12% of them singletons. The germline V gene encodes CDR1 MNHEY and CDR2 SVGAGI. The ends lost 5 bases at V and 5 bases at J; junction bases unmatched: 9. This CDR3 has 14 residues. The sequence was obtained from a male donor with early-stage non-small cell lung cancer. The J gene is TRBJ2-7, the V gene TRBV6-5; 7 nucleotides agree with TRBD1. The sample consisted of normal lung tissue next to the tumor, taken at surgery. CDR3 residues: CASSQETGRHEQYF. In DNA form, the CDR3 reads TGTGCCAGCAGTCAAGAGACAGGGCGCCACGAGCAGTACTTC.